This record concerns one T cell receptor beta chain sequence. The antigen is unknown. One end of the junction fails to match germline, which may point to a read error. Each 20-30 mg portion of unsorted bulk tissue served as the source for co-extraction of RNA and DNA. Patients in the cohort were treatment-naive and living with chronic HBV infection. The sample originates from a study of tumor-infiltrating lymphocytes in primary liver carcinoma. Germline values: CDR1 MNHEY, CDR2 SVGAGI. This CDR3 has 14 residues. Production of TCR beta cDNA used approximately 0.55 ug total RNA together with a constant-region primer. ARM-PCR was slightly modified, and three nested multiplex PCR rounds with it gave rise to the TCR beta libraries. TRBV1-TRBV30 forward primers paired with a C-beta reverse primer were used in the first two PCR rounds, which ran approximately 11 cycles each. TCRdb re-derived calls from the multiplex PCR reads in MiXCR, one entry per CDR3 protein. The sample lists 100,000 to 150,000 distinct CDR3 sequences, 64% occurring once.

Study outcomes and limitations: With p = 0.039, the top-250-clone fraction in tumors significantly exceeded that in blood.

Source material: liver tumor tissue from sampling region 3. Subset indicated: tumor region T3, left-lateral pole. This rearrangement joins TRBV6-5 to TRBJ2-3; either TRBD1 or TRBD2 may fit D (5 bases each). This TCR came from an older woman with primary liver carcinoma and hepatitis B virus infection. The CDR3 loop is CVSSRMGGTDTQYF. CDR3 nucleotide sequence: TGTGTCAGCAGCCGGATGGGGGGCACAGATACGCAGTATTTT.